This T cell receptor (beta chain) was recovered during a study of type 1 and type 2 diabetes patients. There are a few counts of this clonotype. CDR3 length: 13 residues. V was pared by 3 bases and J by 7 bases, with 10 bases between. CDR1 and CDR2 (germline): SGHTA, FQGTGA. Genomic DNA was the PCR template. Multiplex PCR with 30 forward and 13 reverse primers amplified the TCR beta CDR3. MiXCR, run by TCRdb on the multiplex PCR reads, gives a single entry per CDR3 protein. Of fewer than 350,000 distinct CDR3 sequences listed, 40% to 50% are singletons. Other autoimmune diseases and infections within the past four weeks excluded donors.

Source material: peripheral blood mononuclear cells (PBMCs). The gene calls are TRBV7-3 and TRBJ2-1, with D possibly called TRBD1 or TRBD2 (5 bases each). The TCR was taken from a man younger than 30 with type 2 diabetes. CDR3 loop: CASSFGGGNEQFF. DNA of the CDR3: TGTGCCAGCAGCTTTGGGGGTGGGAATGAGCAGTTCTTC.